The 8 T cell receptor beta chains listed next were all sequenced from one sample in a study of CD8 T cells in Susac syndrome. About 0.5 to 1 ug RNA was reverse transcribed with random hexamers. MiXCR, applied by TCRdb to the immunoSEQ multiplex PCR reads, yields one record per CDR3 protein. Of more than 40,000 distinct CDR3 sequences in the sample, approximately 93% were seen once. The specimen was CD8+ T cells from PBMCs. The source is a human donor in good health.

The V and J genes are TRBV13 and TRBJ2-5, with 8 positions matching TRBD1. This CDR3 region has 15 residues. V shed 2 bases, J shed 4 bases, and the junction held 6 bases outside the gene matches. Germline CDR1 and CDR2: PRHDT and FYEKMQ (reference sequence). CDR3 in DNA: TGTGCCAGCAGCTTATCCGCAGGGGGCGTAGAGACCCAGTACTTC. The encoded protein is CASSLSAGGVETQYF.

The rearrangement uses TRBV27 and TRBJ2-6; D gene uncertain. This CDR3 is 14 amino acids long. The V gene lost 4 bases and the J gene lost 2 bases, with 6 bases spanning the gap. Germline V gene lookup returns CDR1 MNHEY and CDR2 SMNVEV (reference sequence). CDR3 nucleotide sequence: TGTGCCAGCAGTTCTGTTGCTGGGGCCAACGTCCTGACTTTC. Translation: CASSSVAGANVLTF.

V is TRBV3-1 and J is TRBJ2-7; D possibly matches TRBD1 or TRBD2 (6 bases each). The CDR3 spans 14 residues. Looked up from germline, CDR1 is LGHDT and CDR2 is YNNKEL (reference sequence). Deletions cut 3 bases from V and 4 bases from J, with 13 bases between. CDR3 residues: CASSQPGEVYEQYF. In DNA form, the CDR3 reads TGTGCCAGCAGCCAGCCAGGGGAGGTTTACGAGCAGTACTTC.

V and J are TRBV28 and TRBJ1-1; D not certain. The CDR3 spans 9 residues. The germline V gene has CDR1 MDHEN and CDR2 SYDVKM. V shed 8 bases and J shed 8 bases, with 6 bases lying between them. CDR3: CASPQEAFF. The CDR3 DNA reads TGTGCCAGCCCCCAGGAAGCTTTCTTT.

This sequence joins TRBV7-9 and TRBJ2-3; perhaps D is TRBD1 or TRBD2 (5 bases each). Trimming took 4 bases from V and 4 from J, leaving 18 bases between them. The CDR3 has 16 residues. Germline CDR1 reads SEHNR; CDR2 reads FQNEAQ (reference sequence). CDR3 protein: CASSYEGPPRPDTQYF. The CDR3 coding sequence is TGTGCCAGCAGCTACGAGGGACCTCCGAGACCAGATACGCAGTATTTT.

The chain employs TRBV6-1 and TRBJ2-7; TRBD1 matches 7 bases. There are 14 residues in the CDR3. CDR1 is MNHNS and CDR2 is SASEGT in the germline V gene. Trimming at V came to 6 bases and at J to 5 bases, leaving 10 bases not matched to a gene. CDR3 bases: TGTGCCAGCAGCGATGAGGGGGCAATACACGAGCAGTACTTC. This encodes CASSDEGAIHEQYF.

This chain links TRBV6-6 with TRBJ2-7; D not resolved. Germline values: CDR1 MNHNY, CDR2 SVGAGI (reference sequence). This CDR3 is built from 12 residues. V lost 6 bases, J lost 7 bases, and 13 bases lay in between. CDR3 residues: CASSPPEEEQYF. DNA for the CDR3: TGTGCCAGCAGCCCCCCCGAGGAAGAGCAGTACTTC.

The CDR3 loop reads CASSGTYDTGELFF. The CDR3 DNA follows: TGTGCCAGCAGTGGAACCTATGACACCGGGGAGCTGTTTTTT. The chain links TRBV25-1 to TRBJ2-2; no clear D. Germline V gene lookup returns CDR1 MGHDK and CDR2 SYGVNS. The V and J ends lost 4 bases and 3 bases respectively, with 9 bases between them. The CDR3 is 14 residues long.